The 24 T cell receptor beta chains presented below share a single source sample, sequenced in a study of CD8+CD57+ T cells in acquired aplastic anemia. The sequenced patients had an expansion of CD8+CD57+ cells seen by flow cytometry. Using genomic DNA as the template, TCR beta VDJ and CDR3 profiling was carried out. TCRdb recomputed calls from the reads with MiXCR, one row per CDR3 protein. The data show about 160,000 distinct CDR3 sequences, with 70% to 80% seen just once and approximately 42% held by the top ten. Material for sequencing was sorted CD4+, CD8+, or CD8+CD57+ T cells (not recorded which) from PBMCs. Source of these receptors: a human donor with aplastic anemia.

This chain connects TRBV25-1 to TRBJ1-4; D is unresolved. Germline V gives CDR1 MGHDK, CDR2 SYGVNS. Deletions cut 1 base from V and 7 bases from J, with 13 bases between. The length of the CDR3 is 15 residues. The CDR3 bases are TGTGCCAGCAGTGAATCGACACAGTGGGGTGAAAAACTGTTTTTT. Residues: CASSESTQWGEKLFF.

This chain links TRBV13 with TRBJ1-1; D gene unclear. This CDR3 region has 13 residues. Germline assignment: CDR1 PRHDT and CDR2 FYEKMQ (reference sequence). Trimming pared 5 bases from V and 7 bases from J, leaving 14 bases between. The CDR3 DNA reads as TGTGCCAGCAGCCCTCAGGAAGGGAGTGAAGCTTTCTTT. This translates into CASSPQEGSEAFF.

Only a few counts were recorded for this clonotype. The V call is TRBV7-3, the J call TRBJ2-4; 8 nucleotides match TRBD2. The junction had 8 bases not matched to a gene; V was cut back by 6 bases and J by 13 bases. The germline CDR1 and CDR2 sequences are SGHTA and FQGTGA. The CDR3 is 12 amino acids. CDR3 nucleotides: TGTGCCAGCAGATCCGCGGGGGGTGAACAGTACTTC. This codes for CASRSAGGEQYF. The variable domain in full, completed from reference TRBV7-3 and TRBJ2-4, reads GAGVSQTPSNKVTEKGKYVELRCDPISGHTALYWYRQSLGQGPEFLIYFQGTGAADDSGLPNDRFFAVRPEGSVSTLKIQRTERGDSAVYLCASRSAGGEQYFGAGTRLSVL.

In DNA form, the CDR3 reads TGTGCCAGCAGCTTAAGAAAGGGCCAGCCCCAGCATTTT. It specifies CASSLRKGQPQHF. V usage is TRBV7-9 and J usage is TRBJ1-5; no definite D call. This CDR3 spans 13 amino acids. V shed 2 bases and J shed 7 bases, with 9 bases lying between them. The germline V gene encodes CDR1 SEHNR and CDR2 FQNEAQ (reference sequence). Drawing the rest from reference TRBV7-9 and TRBJ1-5, the complete variable domain is DTGVSQNPRHKITKRGQNVTFRCDPISEHNRLYWYRQTLGQGPEFLTYFQNEAQLEKSRLLSDRFSAERPKGSFSTLEIQRTEQGDSAMYLCASSLRKGQPQHFGDGTRLSIL.

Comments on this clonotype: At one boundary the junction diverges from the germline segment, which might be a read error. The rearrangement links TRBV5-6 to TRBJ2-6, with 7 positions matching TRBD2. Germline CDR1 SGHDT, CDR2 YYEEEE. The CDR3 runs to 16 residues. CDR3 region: CASSLAGGSGADVLTF. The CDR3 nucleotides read TGTGCCAGCAGCTTGGCCGGCGGGAGTGGGGCCGACGTCCTGACTTTC.

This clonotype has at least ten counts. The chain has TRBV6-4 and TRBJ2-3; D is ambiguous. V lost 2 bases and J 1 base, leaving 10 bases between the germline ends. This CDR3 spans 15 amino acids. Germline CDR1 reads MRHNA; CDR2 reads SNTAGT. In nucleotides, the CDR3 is TGTGCCAGCAGTGACGGTCTGTCAGGCACAGATACGCAGTATTTT. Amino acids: CASSDGLSGTDTQYF.

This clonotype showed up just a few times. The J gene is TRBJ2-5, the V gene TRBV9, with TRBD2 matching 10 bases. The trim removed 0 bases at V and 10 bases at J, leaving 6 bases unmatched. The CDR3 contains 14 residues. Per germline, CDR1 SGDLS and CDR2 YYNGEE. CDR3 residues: CASSVGSSGGSQYF. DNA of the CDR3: TGTGCCAGCAGCGTAGGGAGTAGCGGGGGGAGCCAGTACTTC.

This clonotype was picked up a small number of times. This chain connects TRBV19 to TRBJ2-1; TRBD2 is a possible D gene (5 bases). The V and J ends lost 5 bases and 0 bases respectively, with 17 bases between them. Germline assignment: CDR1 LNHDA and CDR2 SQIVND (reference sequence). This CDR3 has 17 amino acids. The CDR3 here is CASSSRTGIPSYNEQFF. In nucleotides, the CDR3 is TGTGCCAGTAGTTCCCGGACGGGGATTCCCTCCTACAATGAGCAGTTCTTC.

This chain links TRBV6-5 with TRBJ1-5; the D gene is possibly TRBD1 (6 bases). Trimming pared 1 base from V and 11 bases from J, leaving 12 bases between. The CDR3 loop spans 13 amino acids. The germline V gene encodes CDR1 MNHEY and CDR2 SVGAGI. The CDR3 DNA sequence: TGTGCCAGCAGTTACTATCGGAGGACAGCCCAGCATTTT. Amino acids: CASSYYRRTAQHF.

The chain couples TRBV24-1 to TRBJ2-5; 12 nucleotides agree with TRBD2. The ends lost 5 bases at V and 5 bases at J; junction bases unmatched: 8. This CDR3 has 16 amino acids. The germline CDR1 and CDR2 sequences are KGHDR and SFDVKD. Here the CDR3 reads CATSGSSGGVWETQYF. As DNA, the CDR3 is TGTGCCACCAGTGGATCTAGCGGGGGGGTTTGGGAGACCCAGTACTTC.

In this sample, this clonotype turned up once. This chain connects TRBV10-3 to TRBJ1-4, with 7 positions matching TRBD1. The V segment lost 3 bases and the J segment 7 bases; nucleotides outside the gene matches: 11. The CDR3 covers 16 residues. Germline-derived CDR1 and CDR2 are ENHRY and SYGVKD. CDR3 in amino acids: CAISEGAGTVPEKLFF. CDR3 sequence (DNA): TGTGCCATCAGTGAAGGTGCCGGGACAGTTCCTGAAAAACTGTTTTTT.

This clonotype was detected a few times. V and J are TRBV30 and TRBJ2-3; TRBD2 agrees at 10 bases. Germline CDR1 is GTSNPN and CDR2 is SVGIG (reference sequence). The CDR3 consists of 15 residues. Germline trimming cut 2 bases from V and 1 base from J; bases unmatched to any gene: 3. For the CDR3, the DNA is TGTGCCTGGAGTCCACTAGCGGGACGCACAGATACGCAGTATTTT. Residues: CAWSPLAGRTDTQYF.

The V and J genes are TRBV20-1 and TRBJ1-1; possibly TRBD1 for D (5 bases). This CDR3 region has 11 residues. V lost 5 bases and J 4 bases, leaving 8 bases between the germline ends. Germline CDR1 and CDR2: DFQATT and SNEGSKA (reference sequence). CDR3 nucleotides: TGCAGTGCTCAGACAGCCACTGAAGCTTTCTTT. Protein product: CSAQTATEAFF.

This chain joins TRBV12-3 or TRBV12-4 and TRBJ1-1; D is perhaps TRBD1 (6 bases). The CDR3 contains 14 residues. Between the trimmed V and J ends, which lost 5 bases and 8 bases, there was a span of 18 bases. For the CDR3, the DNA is TGTGCCAGCAGTATAGGAGGGGGGAGGACGGAAGCTTTCTTT. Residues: CASSIGGGRTEAFF.

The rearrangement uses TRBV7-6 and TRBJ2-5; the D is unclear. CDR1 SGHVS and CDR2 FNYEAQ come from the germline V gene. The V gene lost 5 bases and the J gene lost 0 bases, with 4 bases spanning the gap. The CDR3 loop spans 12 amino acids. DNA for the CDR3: TGTGCCAGCAGCGCATACCAAGAGACCCAGTACTTC. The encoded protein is CASSAYQETQYF.

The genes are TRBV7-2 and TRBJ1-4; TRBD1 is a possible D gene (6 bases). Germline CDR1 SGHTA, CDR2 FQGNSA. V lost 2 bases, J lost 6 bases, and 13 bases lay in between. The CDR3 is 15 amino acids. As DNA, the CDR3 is TGTGCCAGCAGCTTAACCCCGGGACACGATGAAAAACTGTTTTTT. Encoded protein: CASSLTPGHDEKLFF.

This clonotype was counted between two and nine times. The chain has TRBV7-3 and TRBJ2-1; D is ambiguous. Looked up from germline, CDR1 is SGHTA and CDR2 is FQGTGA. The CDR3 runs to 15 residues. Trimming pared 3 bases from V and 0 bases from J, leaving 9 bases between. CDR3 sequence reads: CASSFSGSSYNEQFF. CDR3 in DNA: TGTGCCAGCAGCTTTTCAGGTAGCTCCTACAATGAGCAGTTCTTC.

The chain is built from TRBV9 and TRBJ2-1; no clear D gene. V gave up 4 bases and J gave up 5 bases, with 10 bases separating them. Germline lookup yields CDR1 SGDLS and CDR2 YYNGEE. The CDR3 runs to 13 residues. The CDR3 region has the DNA TGTGCCAGCAGCCTTCGGACCGACAATGAGCAGTTCTTC. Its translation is CASSLRTDNEQFF. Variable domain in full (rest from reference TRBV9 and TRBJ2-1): DSGVTQTPKHLITATGQRVTLRCSPRSGDLSVYWYQQSLDQGLQFLIQYYNGEERAKGNILERFSAQQFPDLHSELNLSSLELGDSALYFCASSLRTDNEQFFGPGTRLTVL.

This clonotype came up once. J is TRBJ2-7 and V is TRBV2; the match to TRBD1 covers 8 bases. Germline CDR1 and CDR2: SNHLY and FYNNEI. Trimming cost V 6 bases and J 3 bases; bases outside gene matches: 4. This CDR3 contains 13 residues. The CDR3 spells CASRPGQGYEQYF. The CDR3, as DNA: TGTGCCAGCAGACCCGGACAGGGCTACGAGCAGTACTTC.

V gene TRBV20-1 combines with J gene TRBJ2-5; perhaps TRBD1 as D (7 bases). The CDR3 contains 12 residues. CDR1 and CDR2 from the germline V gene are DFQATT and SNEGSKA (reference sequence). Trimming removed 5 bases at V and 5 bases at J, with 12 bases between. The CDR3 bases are TGCAGTGCTGCCTCAGGGGGGGAGACCCAGTACTTC. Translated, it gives CSAASGGETQYF.

The CDR3 protein is CASSEVGTSGAYEQYF. CDR3 DNA sequence: TGTGCCAGCAGTGAAGTCGGGACTAGCGGGGCCTACGAGCAGTACTTC. The rearrangement uses TRBV2 and TRBJ2-7, with 13 nucleotides matching TRBD2. The CDR3 has 16 amino acids. Germline CDR1 SNHLY, CDR2 FYNNEI. J lost 2 bases, V lost 1 base, and 2 bases had no gene match. The complete variable domain, with remaining parts taken from reference TRBV2 and TRBJ2-7, reads EPEVTQTPSHQVTQMGQEVILRCVPISNHLYFYWYRQILGQKVEFLVSFYNNEISEKSEIFDDQFSVERPDGSNFTLKIRSTKLEDSAMYFCASSEVGTSGAYEQYFGPGTRLTVT.

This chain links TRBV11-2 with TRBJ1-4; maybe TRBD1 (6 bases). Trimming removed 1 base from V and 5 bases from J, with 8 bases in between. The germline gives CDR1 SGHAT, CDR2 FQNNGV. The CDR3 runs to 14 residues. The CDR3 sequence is CASSLGQANEKLFF. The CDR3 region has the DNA TGTGCCAGCAGCTTAGGACAGGCCAATGAAAAACTGTTTTTT.

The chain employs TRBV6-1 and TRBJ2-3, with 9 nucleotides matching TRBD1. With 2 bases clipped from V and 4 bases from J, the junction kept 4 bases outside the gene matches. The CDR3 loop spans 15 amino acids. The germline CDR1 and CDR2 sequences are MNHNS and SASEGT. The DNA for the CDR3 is TGTGCCAGCAGTGAACTACAGGGGGCCGCAGATACGCAGTATTTT. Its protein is CASSELQGAADTQYF.

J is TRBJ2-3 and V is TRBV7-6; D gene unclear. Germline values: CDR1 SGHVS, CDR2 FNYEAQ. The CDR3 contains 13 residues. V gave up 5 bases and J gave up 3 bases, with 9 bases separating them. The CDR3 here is CASSETETDTQYF. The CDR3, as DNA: TGTGCCAGCAGCGAGACGGAGACAGATACGCAGTATTTT.